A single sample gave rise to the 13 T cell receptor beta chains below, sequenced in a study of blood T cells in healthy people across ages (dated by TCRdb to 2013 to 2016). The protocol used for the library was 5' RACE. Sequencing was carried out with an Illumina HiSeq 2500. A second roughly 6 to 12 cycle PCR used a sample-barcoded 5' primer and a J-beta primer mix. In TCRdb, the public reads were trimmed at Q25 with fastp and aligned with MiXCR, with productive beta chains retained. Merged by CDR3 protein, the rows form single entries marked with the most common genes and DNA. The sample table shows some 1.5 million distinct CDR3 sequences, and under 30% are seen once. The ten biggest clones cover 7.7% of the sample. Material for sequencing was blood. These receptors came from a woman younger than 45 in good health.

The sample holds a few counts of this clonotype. The CDR3 here is CASSEFGQVTEETQYF. CDR3 nucleotide sequence: TGTGCCAGCAGTGAATTTGGACAGGTAACTGAAGAGACCCAGTACTTC. This chain joins TRBV2 and TRBJ2-5; 7 positions agree with TRBD1. There are 16 residues in the CDR3. Germline V gene data show CDR1 as SNHLY and CDR2 as FYNNEI. V dropped 2 bases and J dropped 3; count of bases not matched to a gene: 9.

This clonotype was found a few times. CDR3 loop: CASSVRGLAGVEDTQYF. CDR3 nucleotide sequence: TGTGCCAGCAGCGTCAGAGGGCTGGCGGGGGTAGAAGATACGCAGTATTTT. The chain has TRBV9 and TRBJ2-3, with 7 nucleotides matching TRBD2. Germline CDR1 SGDLS, CDR2 YYNGEE. The V gene end was trimmed by 2 bases and the J gene end by 5 bases; junction bases not matched to a gene: 14. The CDR3 has 17 amino acids.

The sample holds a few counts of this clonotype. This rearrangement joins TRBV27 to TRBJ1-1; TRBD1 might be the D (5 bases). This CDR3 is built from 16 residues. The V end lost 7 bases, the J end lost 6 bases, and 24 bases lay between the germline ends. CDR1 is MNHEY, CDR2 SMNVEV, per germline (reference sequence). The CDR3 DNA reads TGTGCCAGCATGACGGAGTGGGGGGTCGGTGGTCCTGAAGCTTTCTTT. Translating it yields CASMTEWGVGGPEAFF.

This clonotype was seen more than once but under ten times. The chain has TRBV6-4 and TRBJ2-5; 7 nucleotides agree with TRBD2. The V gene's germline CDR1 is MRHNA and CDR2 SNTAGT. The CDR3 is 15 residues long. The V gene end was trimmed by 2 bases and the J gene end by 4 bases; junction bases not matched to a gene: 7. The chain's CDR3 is CASSDSGASGETQYF. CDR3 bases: TGTGCCAGCAGTGACAGCGGGGCCTCTGGAGAGACCCAGTACTTC.

The CDR3 DNA reads TGCGCCAGCAGCCTGGCGCCTCCCGGGGACAGAGAAGCTTTCTTT. Translated: CASSLAPPGDREAFF. The rearrangement links TRBV4-1 to TRBJ1-1; 7 bases align to TRBD1. The CDR3 sequence is 15 residues long. Looked up from germline, CDR1 is MGHRA and CDR2 is YSYEKL. V shed 4 bases and J 8 bases; nucleotides not matched to a gene: 13.

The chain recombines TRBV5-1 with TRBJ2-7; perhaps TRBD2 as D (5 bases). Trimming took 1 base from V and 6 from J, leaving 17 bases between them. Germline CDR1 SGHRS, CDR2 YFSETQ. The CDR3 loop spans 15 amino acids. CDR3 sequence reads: CASSLRGTGGGEQYF. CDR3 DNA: TGCGCCAGCAGCTTGCGGGGAACGGGCGGCGGCGAGCAGTACTTC.

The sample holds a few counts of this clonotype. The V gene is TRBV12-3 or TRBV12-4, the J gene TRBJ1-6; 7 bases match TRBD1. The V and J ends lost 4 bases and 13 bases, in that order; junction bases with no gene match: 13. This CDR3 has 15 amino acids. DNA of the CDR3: TGTGCCAGCAGTTCACAGGGGTTTATTGGTTCCCCCCTCCACTTT. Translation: CASSSQGFIGSPLHF.

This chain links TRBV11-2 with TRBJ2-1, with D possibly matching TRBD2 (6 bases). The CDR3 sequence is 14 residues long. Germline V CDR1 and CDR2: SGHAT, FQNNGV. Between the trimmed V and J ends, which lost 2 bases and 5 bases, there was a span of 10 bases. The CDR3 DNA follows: TGTGCCAGCAGCTTATCCCGGGGGAACAATGAGCAGTTCTTC. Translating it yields CASSLSRGNNEQFF. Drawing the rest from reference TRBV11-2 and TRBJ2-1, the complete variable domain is EAGVAQSPRYKIIEKRQSVAFWCNPISGHATLYWYQQILGQGPKLLIQFQNNGVVDDSQLPKDRFSAERLKGVDSTLKIQPAKLEDSAVYLCASSLSRGNNEQFFGPGTRLTVL.

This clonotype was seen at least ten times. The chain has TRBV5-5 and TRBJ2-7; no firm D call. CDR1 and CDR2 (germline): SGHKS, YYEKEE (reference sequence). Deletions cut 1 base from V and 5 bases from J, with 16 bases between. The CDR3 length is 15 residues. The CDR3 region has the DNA TGTGCCAGCAGCTTGAATCGAGCCCGTGGGAACGAGCAGTACTTC. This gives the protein CASSLNRARGNEQYF.

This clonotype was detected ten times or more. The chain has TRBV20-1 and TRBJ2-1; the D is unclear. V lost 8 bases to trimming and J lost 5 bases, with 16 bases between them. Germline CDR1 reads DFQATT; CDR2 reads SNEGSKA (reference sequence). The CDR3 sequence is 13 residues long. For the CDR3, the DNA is TGCAGTCTTAAACGCTGGGGAAACAATGAGCAGTTCTTC. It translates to CSLKRWGNNEQFF.

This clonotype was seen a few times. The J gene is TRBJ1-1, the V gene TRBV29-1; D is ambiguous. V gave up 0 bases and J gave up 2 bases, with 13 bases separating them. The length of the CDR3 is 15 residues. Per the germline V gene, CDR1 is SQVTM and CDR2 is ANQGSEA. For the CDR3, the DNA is TGCAGCGTTGAAGATTTAACGGGGTCTAACACTGAAGCTTTCTTT. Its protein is CSVEDLTGSNTEAFF.

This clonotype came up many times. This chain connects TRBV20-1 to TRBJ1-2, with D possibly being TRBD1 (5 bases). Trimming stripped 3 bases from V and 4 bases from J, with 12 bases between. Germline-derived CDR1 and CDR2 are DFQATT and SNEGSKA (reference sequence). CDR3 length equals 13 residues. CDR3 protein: CSARVTGGYGYTF. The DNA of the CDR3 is TGCAGTGCTAGGGTCACGGGGGGCTATGGCTACACCTTC.

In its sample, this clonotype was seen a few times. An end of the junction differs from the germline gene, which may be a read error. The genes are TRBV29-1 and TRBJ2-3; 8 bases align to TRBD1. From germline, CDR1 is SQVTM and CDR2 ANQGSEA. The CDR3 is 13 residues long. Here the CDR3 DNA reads TGCAGCGTGAACCGACAGGGGACAGGTACGCAGTATTTT. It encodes CSVNRQGTGTQYF.